This is a list of T cell receptor beta chains from one sample in a study of OX40 agonist ivuxolimab in advanced cancers. Profiled with immunoSEQ multiplex PCR; TCRdb holds only in-frame clones, not every one. The sample lists roughly 92,000 clones, approximately 90% occurring once. Here the sequenced sample was CD4+ or CD8+ T cells sorted from blood, taken in a trial of the OX40 agonist ivuxolimab. These TCRs come from an adult with an advanced solid tumor such as melanoma, head and neck, liver or kidney cancer. Both conserved end residues are part of each CDR3. D genes are given only for firm matches. Clone sizes are given selectively: once, few, many, or a class where the clone is expanded.

clone_size	v_call	d_call	j_call	cdr3_aa	cdr3_nt
-	TRBV7-9	-	TRBJ2-2	CASQWAGGLFF	TGTGCCAGCCAATGGGCAGGAGGGCTGTTTTTT
-	TRBV29-1	-	TRBJ1-2	CSVGWQGIGYTF	TGCAGCGTTGGGTGGCAGGGGATTGGCTACACCTTC
-	TRBV5-1	TRBD2	TRBJ2-7	CASSITSGTYEQYF	TGCGCCAGCAGCATTACTAGCGGGACCTACGAGCAGTACTTC
few	TRBV18	-	TRBJ1-2	CASSPEGQGYHYTF	TGTGCCAGCTCACCAGAAGGCCAGGGATACCACTACACCTTC
once	TRBV5-1	TRBD1	TRBJ1-2	CASSFGDRSTYGYTF	TGCGCCAGCAGCTTCGGGGACAGGAGCACCTATGGCTACACCTTC
once	TRBV30	TRBD1	TRBJ1-1	CAWSIPRTGKDSRDTEAFF	TGTGCCTGGAGTATCCCCAGGACAGGGAAAGATTCGCGGGACACTGAAGCTTTCTTT
-	TRBV19	TRBD2	TRBJ2-7	CASSPRLAGFYEQYF	TGTGCCAGTAGCCCTCGACTAGCGGGATTCTACGAGCAGTACTTC
-	TRBV10-3	-	TRBJ1-1	CAISGTLYTEAFF	TGTGCCATCAGTGGGACCCTGTACACTGAAGCTTTCTTT
-	TRBV4-3	-	TRBJ2-1	CASSQEKGPYNEQFF	TGCGCCAGCAGCCAAGAGAAGGGACCCTACAATGAGCAGTTCTTC
-	TRBV5-4	TRBD2	TRBJ2-3	CASSLAEASGATQYF	TGTGCCAGCAGCTTGGCCGAGGCTAGCGGCGCCACGCAGTATTTT
-	TRBV20-1	-	TRBJ2-7	CSARNYEQYF	TGCAGTGCTAGGAACTACGAGCAGTACTTC
-	TRBV6-1	-	TRBJ1-4	CASSDWGRGNEKLFF	TGTGCCAGCAGTGACTGGGGTCGAGGTAATGAAAAACTGTTTTTT
-	TRBV5-1	TRBD1	TRBJ2-3	CASSLTGTGQDTQYF	TGCGCCAGCAGCCTCACCGGGACAGGGCAAGATACGCAGTATTTT
-	TRBV5-1	-	TRBJ2-3	CASSLADTQYF	TGCGCCAGCAGCTTGGCAGATACGCAGTATTTT
-	TRBV10-3	-	TRBJ2-1	CAISSAGLVGGEQFF	TGTGCCATCAGTTCCGCCGGACTGGTTGGGGGTGAGCAGTTCTTC
-	TRBV10-3	-	TRBJ1-1	CAISEQNTEAFF	TGTGCCATCAGTGAGCAGAACACTGAAGCTTTCTTT
-	TRBV9	-	TRBJ2-5	CASSVLQGGYQETQYF	TGTGCCAGCAGCGTTCTACAGGGGGGGTACCAAGAGACCCAGTACTTC
-	TRBV28	-	TRBJ2-5	CASSYRGRGQGTQYF	TGTGCCAGCAGTTACCGGGGCAGGGGCCAAGGGACCCAGTACTTC
-	TRBV27	-	TRBJ1-2	CASSSSGREGYTF	TGTGCCAGCAGTTCGAGTGGGCGCGAAGGCTACACCTTC
-	TRBV11-3	-	TRBJ2-5	CASSLEAGQGGETQYF	TGTGCCAGCAGCTTGGAGGCCGGACAGGGAGGGGAGACCCAGTACTTC
-	TRBV28	-	TRBJ2-2	CASSLRNTGELFF	TGTGCCAGCAGTTTGAGGAACACCGGGGAGCTGTTTTTT
-	TRBV11-2	TRBD1	TRBJ2-7	CASSLLGQLTYEQYF	TGTGCCAGCAGCTTACTGGGACAGTTAACTTACGAGCAGTACTTC
-	TRBV27	TRBD1	TRBJ1-2	CASSFLGRPGTGGFGYTF	TGTGCCAGCAGTTTTTTGGGCCGTCCAGGGACAGGGGGCTTTGGCTACACCTTC
-	TRBV7-2	TRBD1	TRBJ2-2	CASSLQTGVGELFF	TGTGCCAGCAGCTTACAGACAGGGGTCGGGGAGCTGTTTTTT
-	TRBV7-2	TRBD1	TRBJ2-7	CASSLAQWDREPHEQYF	TGTGCCAGCAGCTTAGCGCAATGGGACAGGGAGCCCCACGAGCAGTACTTC
-	TRBV7-9	TRBD2	TRBJ2-5	CASNFLREGQYF	TGTGCCAGCAACTTTCTTAGGGAGGGCCAGTACTTC
-	TRBV30	-	TRBJ2-7	CAWSKLAGQRSSYEQYF	TGTGCCTGGAGCAAACTGGCGGGACAAAGGAGCTCCTACGAGCAGTACTTC
-	TRBV28	-	TRBJ2-1	CASKGGGRSYNEQFF	TGTGCCAGCAAGGGGGGCGGGAGATCCTACAATGAGCAGTTCTTC
once	TRBV4-2	-	TRBJ1-2	CASSPPASLVGGYTF	TGTGCCAGCAGCCCCCCGGCATCGCTGGTAGGTGGCTACACCTTC
once	TRBV9	TRBD2	TRBJ2-1	CASSVEPGGPSYNEQFF	TGTGCCAGCAGCGTAGAACCGGGAGGGCCATCCTACAATGAGCAGTTCTTC
-	TRBV19	TRBD1	TRBJ2-7	CASSIGTGRSYEQYF	TGTGCCAGTAGTATCGGGACAGGGAGGTCCTACGAGCAGTACTTC
-	TRBV11-3	-	TRBJ1-1	CASSLNGLTEAFF	TGTGCCAGCAGCTTAAATGGCCTCACTGAAGCTTTCTTT
-	TRBV27	TRBD2	TRBJ2-3	CASSRRRLAGALSTDTQYF	TGTGCCAGCAGTAGGAGACGACTAGCGGGAGCCCTGTCCACAGATACGCAGTATTTT
-	TRBV2	-	TRBJ2-4	CASSIITKNIQYF	TGTGCCAGCAGCATAATAACCAAAAACATTCAGTACTTC
-	TRBV6-6	-	TRBJ1-1	CASSEMTEAFF	TGTGCCAGCAGTGAAATGACTGAAGCTTTCTTT
-	TRBV5-8	-	TRBJ2-7	CASSLDGTGLDDEQYF	TGTGCCAGCAGCTTGGATGGGACGGGCCTGGACGACGAGCAGTACTTC
-	TRBV28	TRBD1	TRBJ1-2	CASGDRGLYGYTF	TGTGCCAGCGGGGACAGGGGACTGTATGGCTACACCTTC
-	TRBV28	TRBD1	TRBJ2-4	CASSFPRTGAGDIQYF	TGTGCCAGCAGTTTCCCGCGGACAGGGGCAGGAGACATTCAGTACTTC
-	TRBV2	TRBD1	TRBJ2-2	CASSRDRIWSGELFF	TGTGCCAGCAGTCGGGACAGAATCTGGTCCGGGGAGCTGTTTTTT
-	TRBV6-5	-	TRBJ1-3	CASSYNTIYF	TGTGCCAGCAGTTACAACACCATATATTTT
-	TRBV5-6	TRBD1	TRBJ1-2	CASSRDRGFVRNGYTF	TGTGCCAGCAGCCGGGACAGGGGGTTTGTCCGGAATGGCTACACCTTC
once	TRBV11-2	TRBD2	TRBJ2-7	CASSLATSGSYEQYF	TGTGCCAGCAGCTTAGCTACTAGCGGGAGTTACGAGCAGTACTTC
-	TRBV7-8	-	TRBJ2-2	CASSLRTGELFF	TGTGCCAGCAGCCTAAGGACAGGGGAGCTGTTTTTT
-	TRBV5-1	TRBD2	TRBJ2-2	CASKPASGRAGTGELFF	TGCGCCAGCAAACCCGCTAGCGGGAGGGCCGGGACCGGGGAGCTGTTTTTT
-	TRBV10-3	TRBD1	TRBJ1-1	CAISESGQGARKAFF	TGTGCCATCAGTGAGTCGGGACAGGGGGCAAGGAAAGCTTTCTTT
-	TRBV27	TRBD1	TRBJ1-4	CASSHRGFSEKLFF	TGTGCCAGCAGTCACAGGGGATTTTCTGAAAAACTGTTTTTT
-	TRBV7-8	-	TRBJ2-2	CASSYTGELFF	TGTGCCAGCAGCTACACCGGGGAGCTGTTTTTT
-	TRBV7-2	-	TRBJ1-2	CASSLRQGTYGYTF	TGTGCCAGCAGCTTGAGGCAGGGAACCTATGGCTACACCTTC
once	TRBV7-2	TRBD2	TRBJ2-1	CASSLRLAVDEQFF	TGTGCCAGCAGCCTACGACTAGCGGTCGATGAGCAGTTCTTC
-	TRBV7-6	TRBD1	TRBJ2-1	CASSLAGSGGYNEQFF	TGTGCCAGCAGCTTAGCGGGGTCAGGGGGCTACAATGAGCAGTTCTTC
-	TRBV5-1	TRBD2	TRBJ2-3	CASSPGLAGLPDTQYF	TGCGCCAGCAGCCCCGGACTAGCGGGACTGCCAGATACGCAGTATTTT